This T cell receptor (beta chain) came from a study of T-cell reconstitution after alpha-beta-depleted transplantation in children (dated by TCRdb to about 2016). Looking at the study overall: The study quantitatively tracked T-cell immune reconstitution after TCRalphabeta/CD19-depleted allogeneic hematopoietic cell transplantation in children using TCR repertoire profiling.

Libraries were built with PCR. The sequencer listed for this sample is Illumina HiSeq 2500. TCR library preparation used molecular barcoding, with unique molecular identifiers applied to normalize quantification of the TCRbeta repertoire. Using fastp at Q25 and MiXCR, TCRdb reprocessed the public reads and kept productive beta chains. Every entry covers one CDR3 protein and lists the most common genes and DNA from its rows. This sample gives approximately 520,000 distinct CDR3 sequences in total; about 31% of them show up just once. Of the sample, around 2.3% falls within the top ten clones. The CDR3 covers 14 residues, taking in both the cysteine and the phenylalanine. Only CDR3 DNA remains: 42 bases, in frame from the first base. V gives up 1 base and J gives up 3 bases, and the segment between their germline ends measures 7 bases. The germline V gene yields MNHNS for CDR1 and SASEGT for CDR2. Of note for this clonotype: The antigen it binds to is not known. Base quality data are lacking; no much larger clone is found one base away.

This sequence was found in a human donor who donated a stem cell graft to a child with aplastic anemia. The sample here was PBMCs from the stem cell graft donor, taken from the stem cell graft. Here the chain combines TRBV6-1 and TRBJ1-5, with no reliable assignment of the D segment. The DNA is as follows: TGTGCCAGCAGTGAAGTGCAGGTCAATCAGCCCCAGCATTTT. This is translated as CASSEVQVNQPQHF.